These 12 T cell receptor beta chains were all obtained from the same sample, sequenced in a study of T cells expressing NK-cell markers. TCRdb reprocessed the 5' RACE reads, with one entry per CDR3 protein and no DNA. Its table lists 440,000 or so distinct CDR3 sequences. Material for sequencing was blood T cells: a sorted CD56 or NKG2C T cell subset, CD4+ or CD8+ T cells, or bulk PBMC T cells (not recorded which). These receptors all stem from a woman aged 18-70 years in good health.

The CDR3 is CASSWGVETQYF. V usage is TRBV7-2 and J usage is TRBJ2-5. Germline V gene data show CDR1 as SGHTA and CDR2 as FQGNSA. This CDR3 has 12 amino acids.

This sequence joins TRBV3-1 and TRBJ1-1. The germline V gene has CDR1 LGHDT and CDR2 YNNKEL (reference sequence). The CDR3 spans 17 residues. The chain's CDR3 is CASSPDRVHGENTEAFF.

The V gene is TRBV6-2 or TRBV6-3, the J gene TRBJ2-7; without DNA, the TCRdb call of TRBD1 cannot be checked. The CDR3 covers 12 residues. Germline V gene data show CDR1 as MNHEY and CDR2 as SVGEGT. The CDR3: CATLDRVYEQYF.

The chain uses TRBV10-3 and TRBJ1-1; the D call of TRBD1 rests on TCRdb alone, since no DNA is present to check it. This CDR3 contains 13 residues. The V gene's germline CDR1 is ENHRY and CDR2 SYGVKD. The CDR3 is CAIRETGDTEAFF.

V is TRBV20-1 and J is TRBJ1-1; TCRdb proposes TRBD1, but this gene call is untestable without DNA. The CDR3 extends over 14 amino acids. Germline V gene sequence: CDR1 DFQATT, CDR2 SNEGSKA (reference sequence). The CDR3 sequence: CSARGQGGNTEAFF.

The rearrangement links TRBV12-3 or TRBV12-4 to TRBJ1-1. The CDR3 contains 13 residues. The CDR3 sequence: CASSLRERTEAFF.

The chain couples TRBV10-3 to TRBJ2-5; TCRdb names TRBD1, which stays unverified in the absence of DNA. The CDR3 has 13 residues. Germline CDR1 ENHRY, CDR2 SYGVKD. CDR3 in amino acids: CAISENRGETQYF.

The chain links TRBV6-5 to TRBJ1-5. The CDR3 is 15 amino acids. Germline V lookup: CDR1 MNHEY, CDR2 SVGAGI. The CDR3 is CASSYSTGWREPQHF.

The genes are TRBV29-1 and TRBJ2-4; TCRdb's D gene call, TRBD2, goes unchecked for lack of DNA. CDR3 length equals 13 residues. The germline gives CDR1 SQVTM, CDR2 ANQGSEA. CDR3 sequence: CSVAPAGQSIQYF.

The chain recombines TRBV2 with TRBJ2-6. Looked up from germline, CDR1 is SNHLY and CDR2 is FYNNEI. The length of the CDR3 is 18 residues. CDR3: CASSEKDGSPSGANVLTF. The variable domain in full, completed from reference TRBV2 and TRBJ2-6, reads EPEVTQTPSHQVTQMGQEVILRCVPISNHLYFYWYRQILGQKVEFLVSFYNNEISEKSEIFDDQFSVERPDGSNFTLKIRSTKLEDSAMYFCASSEKDGSPSGANVLTFGAGSRLTVL.

CDR3 sequence: CSVEGLALQEGETQYF. The chain couples TRBV29-1 to TRBJ2-5; the D call of TRBD2 rests on TCRdb alone, since no DNA is present to check it. From germline, CDR1 is SQVTM and CDR2 ANQGSEA. The CDR3 totals 16 residues.

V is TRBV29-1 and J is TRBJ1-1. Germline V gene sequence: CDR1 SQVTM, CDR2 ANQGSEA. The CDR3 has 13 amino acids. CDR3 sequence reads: CSVEGRAYTEAFF.